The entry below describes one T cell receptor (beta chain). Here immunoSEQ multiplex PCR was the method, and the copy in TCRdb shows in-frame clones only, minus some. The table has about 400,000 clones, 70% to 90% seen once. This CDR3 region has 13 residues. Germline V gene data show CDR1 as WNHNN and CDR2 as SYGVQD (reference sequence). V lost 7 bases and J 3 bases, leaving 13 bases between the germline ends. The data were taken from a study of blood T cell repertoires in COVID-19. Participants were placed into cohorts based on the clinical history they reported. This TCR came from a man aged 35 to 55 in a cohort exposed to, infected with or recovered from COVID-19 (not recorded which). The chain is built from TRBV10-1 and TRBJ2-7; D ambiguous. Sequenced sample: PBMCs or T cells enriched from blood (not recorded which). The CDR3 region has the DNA TGCGCCAGCACCTCCGACTTGAACTACGAGCAGTACTTC. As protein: CASTSDLNYEQYF.